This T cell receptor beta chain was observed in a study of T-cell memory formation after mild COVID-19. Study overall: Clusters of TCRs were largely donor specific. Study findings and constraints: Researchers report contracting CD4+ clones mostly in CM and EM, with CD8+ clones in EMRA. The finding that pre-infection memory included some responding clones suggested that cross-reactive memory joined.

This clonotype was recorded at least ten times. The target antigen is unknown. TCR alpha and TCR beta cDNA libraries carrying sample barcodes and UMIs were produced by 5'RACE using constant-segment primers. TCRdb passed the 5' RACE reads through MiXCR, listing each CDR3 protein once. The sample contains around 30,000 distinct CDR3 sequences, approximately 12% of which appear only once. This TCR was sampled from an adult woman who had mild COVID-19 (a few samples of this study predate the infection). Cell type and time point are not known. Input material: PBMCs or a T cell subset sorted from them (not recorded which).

The CDR3 spells CASSLDRARGEQFF. CDR3 in DNA: TGTGCCAGCAGCTTAGACAGGGCCCGGGGTGAGCAGTTCTTC. The chain links TRBV11-2 to TRBJ2-1; D tentatively reads TRBD1 or TRBD2 (5 bases each). Germline V gene sequence: CDR1 SGHAT, CDR2 FQNNGV. V shed 0 bases and J shed 9 bases, with 12 bases lying between them. The CDR3 spans 14 residues.